What follows are 3 T cell receptor beta chains derived from one specimen sequenced in a study of radiation and T cells in renal cell carcinoma. Clones were read by immunoSEQ multiplex PCR, and TCRdb kept only the in-frame ones, dropping some. The top ten hold 15% to 20% of the sample, which has some 150,000 clones, 65% to 90% seen once. Documented time point: blood 4 weeks post-SBRT, at nephrectomy. Described treatment: 15 Gy SBRT to primary tumor, nephrectomy 4 weeks later. The source material was blood, sampled from a patient whose treatment included radiotherapy and nephrectomy. These receptors were taken from a woman aged 50 to 60 with renal cell carcinoma.

J is TRBJ1-1 and V is TRBV6-5; D gene ambiguous. The V end was cut by 4 bases, the J end by 6 bases, with 12 bases between. The CDR3 consists of 13 residues. Looked up from germline, CDR1 is MNHEY and CDR2 is SVGAGI. DNA of the CDR3: TGTGCCAGCAGTTTTCGGAGGTCGGCTGAAGCTTTCTTT. It is translated as CASSFRRSAEAFF.

The genes are TRBV5-5 and TRBJ1-1, with TRBD1 as a possible D gene (6 bases). Germline V lookup: CDR1 SGHKS, CDR2 YYEKEE (reference sequence). V shed 5 bases and J shed 3 bases, with 17 bases lying between them. CDR3 length: 15 amino acids. This chain's CDR3 is CASRYGTGRDTEAFF. The CDR3 nucleotides read TGTGCCAGCAGGTATGGTACAGGGAGGGACACTGAAGCTTTCTTT.

CDR3 in amino acids: CASSPGQGLLDEQYF. CDR3 DNA sequence: TGTGCCAGCAGTCCGGGACAGGGTCTCTTGGACGAGCAGTACTTC. The chain employs TRBV27 and TRBJ2-7; TRBD1 aligns across 9 bases. In germline, CDR1 is MNHEY, CDR2 SMNVEV (reference sequence). The CDR3 has 15 residues. V trimming: 5 bases; J trimming: 5 bases; junction bases outside the gene matches: 10.